This entry lists 14 T cell receptor beta chains sequenced from one sample in a study of identical twins. In TCRdb, the 5' RACE reads were re-called with MiXCR into one record per CDR3 protein. Among about 190,000 distinct CDR3 sequences listed, roughly 15% were seen once. These data also formed part of another study, on T cells expressing NK-cell markers.

The specimen sequenced was CD8+ T cells sorted from blood. The source is a woman under 30 in good health.

The chain combines TRBV9 with TRBJ2-5; D not resolved. This CDR3 has 15 residues. The germline CDR1 and CDR2 sequences are SGDLS and YYNGEE. Trimming left V 0 bases short and J 1 base short, with 10 bases between. This chain's CDR3 is CASSVVLGPQETQYF. The CDR3 bases are TGTGCCAGCAGCGTAGTTCTAGGCCCCCAAGAGACCCAGTACTTC. Supplemented by reference TRBV9 and TRBJ2-5, the full variable domain reads DSGVTQTPKHLITATGQRVTLRCSPRSGDLSVYWYQQSLDQGLQFLIQYYNGEERAKGNILERFSAQQFPDLHSELNLSSLELGDSALYFCASSVVLGPQETQYFGPGTRLLVL.

This clonotype was counted between two and nine times. V and J are TRBV4-3 and TRBJ2-7; D uncertain. Trimming removed 0 bases at V and 2 bases at J, with 8 bases between. This CDR3 comprises 14 residues. Germline V gene data show CDR1 as LGHNA and CDR2 as YSLEER. CDR3 coding DNA: TGCGCCAGCAGCCAAGACAGCGACACCTACGAGCAGTACTTC. It is translated as CASSQDSDTYEQYF.

The rearrangement joins TRBV20-1 to TRBJ2-1; 9 bases are a match to TRBD2. The CDR3 consists of 15 residues. CDR1 and CDR2 from the germline V gene are DFQATT and SNEGSKA (reference sequence). V lost 0 bases to trimming and J lost 3 bases; unmatched junction nucleotides: 3. The CDR3 bases are TGCAGTGCTAGAGATTTAGCGGGAGACTACAATGAGCAGTTCTTC. Translated: CSARDLAGDYNEQFF.

In this sample, this clonotype turned up a few times. The rearrangement joins TRBV6-1 to TRBJ2-3, with TRBD1 as a possible D gene (5 bases). V was pared by 8 bases and J by 4 bases, with 13 bases between. This CDR3 contains 13 residues. The germline CDR1 and CDR2 sequences are MNHNS and SASEGT. In DNA form, the CDR3 reads TGTGCCAGCTGTAGAAGGGGTGCAGATACGCAGTATTTT. Translation: CASCRRGADTQYF.

This chain joins TRBV5-6 and TRBJ2-1; 11 nucleotides line up with TRBD2. Germline CDR1 and CDR2: SGHDT and YYEEEE. The CDR3 is made up of 15 amino acids. Trimming took 4 bases from V and 2 from J; bases not matched to a gene: 2. The CDR3 DNA reads TGTGCCAGCAGCCCGGGACTAGCGGCCTACAATGAGCAGTTCTTC. This encodes CASSPGLAAYNEQFF.

The chain links TRBV5-1 to TRBJ2-7; TRBD2 is a possible D gene (6 bases). The CDR3 covers 15 residues. In germline, CDR1 is SGHRS, CDR2 YFSETQ. V lost 0 bases and J 0 bases, leaving 10 bases between the germline ends. The CDR3 DNA reads TGCGCCAGCAGCTTGGCAGGCGGGGCCTCCTACGAGCAGTACTTC. As protein: CASSLAGGASYEQYF.

V usage is TRBV6-5 and J usage is TRBJ2-5, with D unresolved. The CDR3 loop spans 15 amino acids. Trimming took 2 bases from V and 1 from J, leaving 11 bases between them. Germline V CDR1 and CDR2: MNHEY, SVGAGI. The CDR3 DNA reads as TGTGCCAGCAGTTACATACGGGCCCTCCAAGAGACCCAGTACTTC. Encoded protein: CASSYIRALQETQYF.

This clonotype has a handful of counts. The genes are TRBV14 and TRBJ2-1; no reliable D call. V lost 1 base and J 7 bases, leaving 17 bases between the germline ends. In germline, CDR1 is SGHDN, CDR2 FVKESK. The CDR3 is made up of 16 amino acids. CDR3 protein: CASSQVSSPMVNEQFF. In nucleotides, the CDR3 is TGTGCCAGCAGCCAAGTTTCGAGCCCCATGGTGAATGAGCAGTTCTTC. The variable domain in full, completed from reference TRBV14 and TRBJ2-1, reads EAGVTQFPSHSVIEKGQTVTLRCDPISGHDNLYWYRRVMGKEIKFLLHFVKESKQDESGMPNNRFLAERTGGTYSTLKVQPAELEDSGVYFCASSQVSSPMVNEQFFGPGTRLTVL.

This clonotype was counted a few times. The gene calls are TRBV9 and TRBJ2-5; no clear D gene. Germline V gene lookup returns CDR1 SGDLS and CDR2 YYNGEE. The CDR3 has 14 amino acids. V was shortened by 0 bases and J by 1 base, with 7 bases between the two germline ends. The CDR3 protein is CASSVGQRQETQYF. The CDR3 DNA is TGTGCCAGCAGCGTAGGGCAGCGCCAAGAGACCCAGTACTTC.

This clonotype was seen a few times. The chain has TRBV7-6 and TRBJ2-7, with D perhaps matching TRBD2 (6 bases). CDR3 length: 15 amino acids. CDR1 is SGHVS, CDR2 FNYEAQ, per germline. V lost 5 bases to trimming and J lost 1 base, with 15 bases between them. CDR3 residues: CASSQASGPSYEQYF. The CDR3 DNA sequence: TGTGCCAGCAGCCAGGCCAGCGGGCCATCCTACGAGCAGTACTTC.

This clonotype was seen a handful of times. This sequence joins TRBV30 and TRBJ1-1; a possible D gene is TRBD1 (6 bases). Germline V CDR1 and CDR2: GTSNPN, SVGIG (reference sequence). This CDR3 has 11 residues. V was trimmed by 5 bases and J by 8 bases, leaving 12 bases between them. CDR3 DNA: TGTGCCTGGGGCGCCGGGACAGAAGCTTTCTTT. Encoded protein: CAWGAGTEAFF. The complete variable domain, with remaining parts taken from reference TRBV30 and TRBJ1-1, reads SQTIHQWPATLVQPVGSPLSLECTVEGTSNPNLYWYRQAAGRGLQLLFYSVGIGQISSEVPQNLSASRPQDRQFILSSKKLLLSDSGFYLCAWGAGTEAFFGQGTRLTVV.

This clonotype was picked up many times. V gene TRBV14 combines with J gene TRBJ2-2, with 10 positions matching TRBD2. Trimming cost V 4 bases and J 5 bases; bases outside gene matches: 10. The CDR3 is 17 amino acids. Germline lookup yields CDR1 SGHDN and CDR2 FVKESK. DNA for the CDR3: TGTGCCAGCAGCCGCTCCTCTAGCGGGAGATATACCGGGGAGCTGTTTTTT. Amino acids: CASSRSSSGRYTGELFF. The complete variable domain, with remaining parts taken from reference TRBV14 and TRBJ2-2, reads EAGVTQFPSHSVIEKGQTVTLRCDPISGHDNLYWYRRVMGKEIKFLLHFVKESKQDESGMPNNRFLAERTGGTYSTLKVQPAELEDSGVYFCASSRSSSGRYTGELFFGEGSRLTVL.

The CDR3 spells CASSPVETYEQYF. In DNA, the CDR3 is TGTGCCAGCAGCCCCGTCGAGACGTACGAGCAGTACTTC. The chain joins TRBV7-9 to TRBJ2-7; no firm D call. This CDR3 has 13 residues. Germline-derived CDR1 and CDR2 are SEHNR and FQNEAQ (reference sequence). Trimming took 5 bases from V and 4 from J, leaving 12 bases between them.

This clonotype turned up a few times. The chain couples TRBV29-1 to TRBJ2-5; 11 bases are a match to TRBD1. Trimming cost V 6 bases and J 2 bases; bases outside gene matches: 5. This CDR3 region has 14 residues. Germline lookup yields CDR1 SQVTM and CDR2 ANQGSEA. This CDR3 is CSVHRDRGQETQYF. The CDR3, as DNA: TGCAGCGTCCATCGGGACAGGGGGCAAGAGACCCAGTACTTC.